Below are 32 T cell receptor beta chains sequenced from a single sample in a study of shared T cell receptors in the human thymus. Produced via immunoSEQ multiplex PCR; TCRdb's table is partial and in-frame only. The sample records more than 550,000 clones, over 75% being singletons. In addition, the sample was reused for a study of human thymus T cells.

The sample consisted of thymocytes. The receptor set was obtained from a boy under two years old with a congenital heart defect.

The CDR3 nucleotides are TGTGCCACCAGCAGAGATGATGAGGAACCTGACTATGGCTACACCTTC. Translated, it gives CATSRDDEEPDYGYTF. This sequence joins TRBV15 and TRBJ1-2; unclear D gene. Germline CDR1 and CDR2: LNHNV and YYDKDF (reference sequence). The V and J ends lost 0 bases and 3 bases respectively, with 14 bases between them. The CDR3 extends over 16 amino acids.

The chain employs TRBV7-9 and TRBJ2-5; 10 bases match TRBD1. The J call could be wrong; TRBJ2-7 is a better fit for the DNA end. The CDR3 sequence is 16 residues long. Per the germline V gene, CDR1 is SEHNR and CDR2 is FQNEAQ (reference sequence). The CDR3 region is CASGSPGTGAYYEQYF. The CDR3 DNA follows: TGTGCCAGCGGCTCCCCAGGGACAGGGGCTTACTACGAGCAGTACTTC.

CDR3: CASSLGTLLWTQYF. The CDR3 DNA follows: TGTGCCAGCAGCTTAGGGACTTTACTGTGGACCCAGTACTTC. The chain employs TRBV7-6 and TRBJ2-5, with D possibly TRBD2 on 5 matching bases. V dropped 1 base and J dropped 7 bases, with 13 bases sitting between them. This CDR3 contains 14 residues. Germline V CDR1 and CDR2: SGHVS, FNYEAQ.

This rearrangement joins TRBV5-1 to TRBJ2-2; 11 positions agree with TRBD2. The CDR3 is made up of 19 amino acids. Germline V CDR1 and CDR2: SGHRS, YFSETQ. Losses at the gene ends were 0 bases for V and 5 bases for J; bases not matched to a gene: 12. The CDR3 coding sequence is TGCGCCAGCAGCTTGGAAAGGGATAGACTAGCGGGGCAAACCGGGGAGCTGTTTTTT. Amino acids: CASSLERDRLAGQTGELFF.

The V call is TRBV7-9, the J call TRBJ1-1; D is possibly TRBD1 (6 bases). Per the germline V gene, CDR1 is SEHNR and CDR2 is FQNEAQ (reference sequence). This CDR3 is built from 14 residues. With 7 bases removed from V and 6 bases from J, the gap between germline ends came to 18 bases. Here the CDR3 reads CASKEGGGKAEAFF. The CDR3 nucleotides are TGTGCCAGCAAAGAGGGGGGAGGGAAGGCTGAAGCTTTCTTT.

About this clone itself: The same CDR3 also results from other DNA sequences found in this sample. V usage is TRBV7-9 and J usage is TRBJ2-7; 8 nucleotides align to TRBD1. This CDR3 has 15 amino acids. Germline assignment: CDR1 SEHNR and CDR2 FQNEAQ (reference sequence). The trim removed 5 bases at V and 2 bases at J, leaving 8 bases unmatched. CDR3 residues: CASSLVGTGAYEQYF. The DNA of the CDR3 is TGTGCCAGCAGCCTAGTAGGGACAGGAGCCTACGAGCAGTACTTC.

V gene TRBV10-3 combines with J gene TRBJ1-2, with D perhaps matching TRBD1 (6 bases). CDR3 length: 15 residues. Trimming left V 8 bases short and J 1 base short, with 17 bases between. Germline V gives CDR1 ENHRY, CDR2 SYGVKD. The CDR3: CAIAETGTLNYGYTF. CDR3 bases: TGTGCCATCGCCGAGACAGGAACCCTTAACTATGGCTACACCTTC.

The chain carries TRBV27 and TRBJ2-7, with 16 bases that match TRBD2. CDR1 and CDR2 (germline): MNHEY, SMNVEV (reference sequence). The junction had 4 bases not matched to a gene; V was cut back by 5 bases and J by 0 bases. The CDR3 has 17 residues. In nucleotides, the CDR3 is TGTGCCAGCAGTAGGGGACTAGCGGGAGGGCCCTCCTACGAGCAGTACTTC. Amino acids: CASSRGLAGGPSYEQYF.

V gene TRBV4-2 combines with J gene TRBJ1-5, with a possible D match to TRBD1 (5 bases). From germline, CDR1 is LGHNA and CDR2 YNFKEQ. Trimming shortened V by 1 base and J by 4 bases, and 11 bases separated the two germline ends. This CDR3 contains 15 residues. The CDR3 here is CASSQVRQMNQPQHF. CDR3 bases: TGTGCCAGCAGCCAAGTCAGACAGATGAATCAGCCCCAGCATTTT.

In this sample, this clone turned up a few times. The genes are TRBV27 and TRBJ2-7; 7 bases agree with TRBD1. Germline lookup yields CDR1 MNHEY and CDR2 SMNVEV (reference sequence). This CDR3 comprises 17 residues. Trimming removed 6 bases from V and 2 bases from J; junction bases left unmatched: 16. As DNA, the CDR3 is TGTGCCAGCAGCCAAAACCCCCCGGGACAGCCGACCTACGAGCAGTACTTC. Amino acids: CASSQNPPGQPTYEQYF.

CDR3: CASSYDRGLWNSPLHF. For the CDR3, the DNA is TGTGCCAGCAGCTATGACAGGGGGCTCTGGAATTCACCCCTCCACTTT. The chain uses TRBV11-2 and TRBJ1-6, with 10 nucleotides matching TRBD1. The CDR3 totals 16 residues. With V trimmed by 4 bases and J by 7 bases, 7 bases remained unmatched. The germline V gene encodes CDR1 SGHAT and CDR2 FQNNGV.

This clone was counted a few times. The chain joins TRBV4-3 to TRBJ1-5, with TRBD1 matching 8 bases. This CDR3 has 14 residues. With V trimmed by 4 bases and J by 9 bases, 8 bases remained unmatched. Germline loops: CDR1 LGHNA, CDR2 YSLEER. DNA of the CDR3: TGCGCCAGCAGCCTCCGAACAGGGGGAGGGCCCCAGCATTTT. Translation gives CASSLRTGGGPQHF.

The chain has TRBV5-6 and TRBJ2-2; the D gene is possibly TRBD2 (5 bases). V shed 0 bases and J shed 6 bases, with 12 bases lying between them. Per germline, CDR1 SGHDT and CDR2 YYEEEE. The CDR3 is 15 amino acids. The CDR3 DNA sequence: TGTGCCAGCAGCTTGGCCCCACTAGATCCCGGGGAGCTGTTTTTT. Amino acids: CASSLAPLDPGELFF.

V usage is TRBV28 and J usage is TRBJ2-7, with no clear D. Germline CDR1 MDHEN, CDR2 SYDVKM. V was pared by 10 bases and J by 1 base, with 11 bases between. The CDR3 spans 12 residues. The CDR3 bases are TGTGCCACTAATGGGCAGTCCTACGAGCAGTACTTC. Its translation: CATNGQSYEQYF.

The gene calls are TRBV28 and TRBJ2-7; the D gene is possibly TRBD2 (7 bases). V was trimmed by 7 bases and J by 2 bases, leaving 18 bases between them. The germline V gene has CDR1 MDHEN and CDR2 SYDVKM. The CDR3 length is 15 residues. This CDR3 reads CASKVRRGQPYEQYF. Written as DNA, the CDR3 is TGTGCCAGCAAGGTTCGGCGGGGGCAACCCTACGAGCAGTACTTC.

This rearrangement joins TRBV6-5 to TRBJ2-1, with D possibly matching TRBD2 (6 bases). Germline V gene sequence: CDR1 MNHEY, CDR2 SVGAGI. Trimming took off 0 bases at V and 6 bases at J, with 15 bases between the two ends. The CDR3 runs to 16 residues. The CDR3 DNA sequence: TGTGCCAGCAGTTACTCCCCCGGACTAAGTTTCAATGAGCAGTTCTTC. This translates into CASSYSPGLSFNEQFF.

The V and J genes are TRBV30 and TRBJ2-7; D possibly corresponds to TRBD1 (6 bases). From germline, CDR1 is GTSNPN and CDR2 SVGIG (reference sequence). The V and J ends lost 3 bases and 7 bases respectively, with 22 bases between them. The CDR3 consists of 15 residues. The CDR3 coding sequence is TGTGCCTGGAGATCGGGGACATCCGGCGGGTGGGAGCAGTACTTC. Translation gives CAWRSGTSGGWEQYF.

Written as DNA, the CDR3 is TGTGCCAGCAGTATCCCTCCTAGCGGACCCCCCCACGAGCAGTACTTC. This sequence encodes CASSIPPSGPPHEQYF. V is TRBV28 and J is TRBJ2-7; 7 bases agree with TRBD2. After removal of 5 bases from V and 5 bases from J, the junction contained 15 bases not matched to a gene. The CDR3 extends over 16 amino acids. CDR1 MDHEN and CDR2 SYDVKM come from the germline V gene.

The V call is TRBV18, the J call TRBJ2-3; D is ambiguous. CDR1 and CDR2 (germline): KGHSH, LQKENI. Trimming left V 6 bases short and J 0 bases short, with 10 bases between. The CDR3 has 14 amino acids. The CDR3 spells CASSPLRSTDTQYF. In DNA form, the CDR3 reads TGTGCCAGCTCCCCGCTCCGGAGCACAGATACGCAGTATTTT.

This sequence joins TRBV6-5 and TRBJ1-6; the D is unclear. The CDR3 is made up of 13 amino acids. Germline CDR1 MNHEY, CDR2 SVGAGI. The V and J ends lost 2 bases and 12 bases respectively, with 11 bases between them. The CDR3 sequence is CASSYDPPGPLHF. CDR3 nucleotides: TGTGCCAGCAGTTACGACCCGCCGGGACCCCTCCACTTT.

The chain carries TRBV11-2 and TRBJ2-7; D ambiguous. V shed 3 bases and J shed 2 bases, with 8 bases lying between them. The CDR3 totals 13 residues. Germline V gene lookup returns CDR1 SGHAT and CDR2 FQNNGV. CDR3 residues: CASSFGGAYEQYF. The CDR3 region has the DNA TGTGCCAGCAGCTTCGGCGGAGCCTACGAGCAGTACTTC.

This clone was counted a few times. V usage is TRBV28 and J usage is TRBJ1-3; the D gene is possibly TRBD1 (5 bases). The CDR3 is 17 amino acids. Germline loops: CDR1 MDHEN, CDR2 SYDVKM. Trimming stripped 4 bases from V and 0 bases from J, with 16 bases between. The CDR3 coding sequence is TGTGCCAGCAGTTCCCCGCGGGGGGAGGCCTCTGGAAACACCATATATTTT. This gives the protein CASSSPRGEASGNTIYF.

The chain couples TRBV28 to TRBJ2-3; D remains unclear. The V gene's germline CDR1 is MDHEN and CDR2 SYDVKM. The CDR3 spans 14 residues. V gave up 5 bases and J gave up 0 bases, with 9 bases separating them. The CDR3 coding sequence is TGTGCCAGCAGTCTGAAAACTAGCACAGATACGCAGTATTTT. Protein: CASSLKTSTDTQYF.

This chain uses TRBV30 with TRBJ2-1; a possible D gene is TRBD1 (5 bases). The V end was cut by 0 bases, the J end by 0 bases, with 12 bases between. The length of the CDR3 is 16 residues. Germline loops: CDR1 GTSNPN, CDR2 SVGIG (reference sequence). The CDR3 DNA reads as TGTGCCTGGAGTGTCCCTGGACACCGCTCCTACAATGAGCAGTTCTTC. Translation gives CAWSVPGHRSYNEQFF.

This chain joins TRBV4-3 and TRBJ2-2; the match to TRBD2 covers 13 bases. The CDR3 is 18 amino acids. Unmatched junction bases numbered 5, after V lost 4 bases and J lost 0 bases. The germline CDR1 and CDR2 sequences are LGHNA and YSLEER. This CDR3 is CASSLRLAGGTNTGELFF. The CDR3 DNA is TGCGCCAGCAGCCTAAGACTAGCGGGAGGAACGAACACCGGGGAGCTGTTTTTT.

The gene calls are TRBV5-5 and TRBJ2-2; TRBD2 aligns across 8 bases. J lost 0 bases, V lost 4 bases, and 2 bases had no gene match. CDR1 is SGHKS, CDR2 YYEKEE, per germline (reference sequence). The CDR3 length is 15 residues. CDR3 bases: TGTGCCAGCAGCCGACTAGCGCCGAACACCGGGGAGCTGTTTTTT. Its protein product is CASSRLAPNTGELFF. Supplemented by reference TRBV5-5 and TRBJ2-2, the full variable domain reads DAGVTQSPTHLIKTRGQQVTLRCSPISGHKSVSWYQQVLGQGPQFIFQYYEKEERGRGNFPDRFSARQFPNYSSELNVNALLLGDSALYLCASSRLAPNTGELFFGEGSRLTVL.

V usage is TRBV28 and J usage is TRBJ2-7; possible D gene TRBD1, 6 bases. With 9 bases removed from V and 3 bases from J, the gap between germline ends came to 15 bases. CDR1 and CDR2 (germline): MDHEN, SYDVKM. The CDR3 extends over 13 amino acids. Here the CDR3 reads CASKQGLNYEQYF. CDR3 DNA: TGTGCCAGTAAGCAGGGGCTTAACTACGAGCAGTACTTC.

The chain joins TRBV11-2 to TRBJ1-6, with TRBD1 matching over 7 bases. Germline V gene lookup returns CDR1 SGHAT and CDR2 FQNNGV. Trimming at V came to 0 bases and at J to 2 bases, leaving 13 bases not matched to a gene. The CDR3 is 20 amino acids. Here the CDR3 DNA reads TGTGCCAGCAGCTTAGACCACCTACGACAGGGAAGCACCTATAATTCACCCCTCCACTTT. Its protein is CASSLDHLRQGSTYNSPLHF.

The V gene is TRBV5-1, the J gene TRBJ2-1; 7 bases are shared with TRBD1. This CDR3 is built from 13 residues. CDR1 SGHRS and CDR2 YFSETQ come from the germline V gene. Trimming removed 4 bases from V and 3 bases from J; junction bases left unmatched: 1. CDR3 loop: CASSAGGYNEQFF. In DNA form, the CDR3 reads TGCGCCAGCAGCGCAGGGGGCTACAATGAGCAGTTCTTC.

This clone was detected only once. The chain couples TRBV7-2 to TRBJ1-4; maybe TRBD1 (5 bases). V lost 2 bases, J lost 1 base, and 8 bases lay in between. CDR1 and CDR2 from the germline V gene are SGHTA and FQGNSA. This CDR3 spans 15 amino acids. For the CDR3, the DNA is TGTGCCAGCAGCTTATCGACAGTAACTAATGAAAAACTGTTTTTT. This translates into CASSLSTVTNEKLFF.

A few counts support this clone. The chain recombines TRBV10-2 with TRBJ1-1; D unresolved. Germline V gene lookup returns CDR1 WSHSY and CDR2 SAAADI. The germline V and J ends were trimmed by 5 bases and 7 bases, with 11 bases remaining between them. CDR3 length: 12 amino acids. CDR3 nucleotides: TGCGCCAGCAGTTCTAAGACTCATGAAGCTTTCTTT. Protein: CASSSKTHEAFF.

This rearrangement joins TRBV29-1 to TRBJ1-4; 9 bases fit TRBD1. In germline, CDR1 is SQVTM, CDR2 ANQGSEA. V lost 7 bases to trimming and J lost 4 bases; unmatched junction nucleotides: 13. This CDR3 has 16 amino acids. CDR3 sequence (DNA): TGCAGCGCAGGGACAGGGTCGGTGGGGATTAATGAAAAACTGTTTTTT. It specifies CSAGTGSVGINEKLFF.